The present entry profiles one TCR beta chain with its context. No antigen is known for it. Qualities for individual bases were not recorded, and no much larger clone is one base off. The collaborating institutions used their own protocols to collect whole blood in K2EDTA tubes. For TCRbeta analysis, collaborators shipped samples as frozen whole blood, isolated PBMCs, or DNA extracted from either of those sample types. TCRbeta CDR3 regions were amplified from genomic DNA by means of the immunoSEQ Assay, a bias-controlled multiplex PCR. In the paper's pipeline: Nucleated cell counts per sample were estimated from amplification of reference gene primers within the assay. To quantify the absolute abundance of each unique TCRbeta CDR3 rearrangement, sequence reads were collapsed and filtered. For each sample, productive Simpson clonality was calculated as the square root of Simpson's diversity index over productive rearrangements. TCRdb mirrors the immuneACCESS table, restricted to in-frame sequences. Some clones are absent from its copies; in checked studies, under half trace to an unresolved V gene, and the reason for the others is unknown. V and J calls and clone size follow that table, whereas D and trimming were derived from the DNA. This sample comprises 110,000 or so clones, 80% to 90% of them detected only once. The top ten clonotypes cover 3.4% of the sample.

The sample comes from a study of blood T cell repertoires in COVID-19 (TCRdb year 2020). In the study overall: The collaborator samples originated in the United States, Italy and Spain and spanned the acute and convalescent phases of COVID-19. The repertoires were released in a freely available public database meant as a resource for research on the immune response to SARS-CoV-2. Where available, HLA class I and class II types were obtained from metadata supplied by the sample provider rather than from assay-based typing. The samples were drawn from the first 160 participants of the ongoing ImmuneRACE study and from about 1,200 subjects provided by 6 global collaborators. The material from the prospective study consisted of cDNA or gDNA derived from T cells, B-cell-depleted T cells, or PBMCs. The dataset comprised deeply sampled blood TCRbeta repertoires from subjects exposed to, actively infected with, or recovered from COVID-19. Sample metadata almost always included a de-identified subject ID, COVID-19 status, age in years and sex.

General findings and caveats noted by the study authors: The quantity of clinical and demographic metadata differed by source and by participant and was supplied without curation.

The CDR3 runs 16 amino acids, cysteine and phenylalanine included. CDR3 DNA only is kept here, 48 bases in frame from base 1. From a lookup of the germline V gene, CDR1 and CDR2 are SGDLS and YYNGEE. After removal of 2 bases from V and 6 bases from J, the junction retains 12 bases not matched to a gene. The TCR originated in a man between 35 and 55 years old with acute or convalescent COVID-19. The source material was peripheral blood. Recombination connected TRBV9 to TRBJ2-7; the junction holds 9 bases that match TRBD1. The DNA sequence follows: TGTGCCAGCAGCGTGAGCCCTCGGGACAGGGACTCCGAGCAGTACTTC. It codes for CASSVSPRDRDSEQYF.